This is a list of T cell receptor beta chains from one sample in a study of cytomegalovirus exposure and HLA in healthy donors. Some clones are missing from TCRdb's copy, which holds only in-frame ones; the method was immunoSEQ multiplex PCR. The sample has under 150,000 clones; about 81% are singletons. Sample: PBMCs. These receptors all stem from a middle-aged woman in good health and CMV-seropositive. Both conserved end residues are part of each CDR3. The D gene is left open where the match is weak. Some rows mark clone size as missing; the rest say once, few, many or name a class of expanded clone.

V gene,clone size,J gene,D gene,CDR3 length,CDR3 protein,CDR3 DNA
TRBV11-2,few,TRBJ1-6,TRBD1,17,CASSPTPGQGYNSPLHF,TGTGCCAGCAGCCCAACCCCGGGACAGGGGTATAATTCACCCCTCCACTTT
TRBV5-4,.,TRBJ1-2,TRBD1,16,CASSSSQGALNYGYAF,TGTGCCAGCAGCTCTAGCCAGGGGGCTTTAAACTATGGCTACGCCTTC
TRBV27,.,TRBJ2-1,TRBD2,14,CASSFSGRVNEQFF,TGTGCCAGCAGTTTTAGCGGGAGGGTTAATGAGCAGTTCTTC
TRBV7-9,.,TRBJ2-7,.,13,CASRRPSSYEQYF,TGTGCCAGCAGGCGGCCGAGCTCCTACGAGCAGTACTTC
TRBV5-1,.,TRBJ1-2,.,15,CASRRGGGEHYGYTF,TGCGCCAGCAGAAGAGGGGGTGGCGAACACTATGGCTACACCTTC
TRBV18,.,TRBJ1-1,TRBD1,16,CASSYPSGTGGTEAFF,TGTGCCAGCTCATATCCTTCCGGGACAGGAGGAACTGAAGCTTTCTTT
TRBV7-9,.,TRBJ2-7,.,16,CASSFGRTAEDYEQYF,TGTGCCAGCAGCTTTGGACGGACAGCGGAAGACTACGAGCAGTACTTC
TRBV15,few,TRBJ2-3,TRBD2,14,CATSRVAGVDTQYF,TGTGCCACCAGCAGAGTTGCGGGGGTAGATACGCAGTATTTT
TRBV7-2,.,TRBJ1-1,TRBD1,15,CASSLYPQGVTEAFF,TGTGCCAGCAGCTTATACCCACAGGGGGTCACTGAAGCTTTCTTT
TRBV9,.,TRBJ2-3,TRBD1,15,CASQQGTLSTDTQYF,TGTGCCAGCCAACAGGGGACACTTTCCACAGATACGCAGTATTTT